This TCR beta chain was identified in a study of blood T cell repertoires in COVID-19. About the study: Specimens from acute and convalescent COVID-19 originated in the United States, Italy and Spain. In each case, the material was cDNA or gDNA derived from T cells, B-cell-depleted T cells, or PBMCs.

This clone was counted between two and nine times. The germline gives CDR1 SGHTA, CDR2 FQGNSA. The CDR3 extends over 15 amino acids. Trimming removed 5 bases at V and 2 bases at J, with 15 bases between. In the original workflow: Cell counts per sample came from amplifying reference gene primers. Generated by immunoSEQ multiplex PCR, the TCRdb table keeps only in-frame clones and is missing some. That table supplies the V and J calls and clone size; D and trimming were determined from the DNA. This sample carries tens of thousands of clones, about 80% of them seen once, and the ten largest clones take about 2%.

The specimen sequenced was peripheral blood. This chain links TRBV7-2 with TRBJ1-2; D might be TRBD1 (6 bases). This receptor was taken from a man older than 75 with active or convalescent COVID-19. In nucleotides, the CDR3 is TGTGCCAGCAGCCGGGGGGGCAGCCTCAACTATGGCTACACCTTC. Protein sequence: CASSRGGSLNYGYTF.